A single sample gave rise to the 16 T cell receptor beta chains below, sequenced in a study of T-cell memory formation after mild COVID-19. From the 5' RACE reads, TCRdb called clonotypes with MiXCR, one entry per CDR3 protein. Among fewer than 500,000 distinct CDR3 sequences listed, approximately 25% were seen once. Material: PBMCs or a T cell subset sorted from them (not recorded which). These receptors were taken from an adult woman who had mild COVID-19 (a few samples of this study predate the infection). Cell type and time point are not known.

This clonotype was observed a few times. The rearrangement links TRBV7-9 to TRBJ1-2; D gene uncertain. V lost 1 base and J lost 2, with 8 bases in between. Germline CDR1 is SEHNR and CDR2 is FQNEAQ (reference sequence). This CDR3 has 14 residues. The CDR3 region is CASSLGASNYGYTF. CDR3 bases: TGTGCCAGCAGCTTAGGGGCCTCGAACTATGGCTACACCTTC.

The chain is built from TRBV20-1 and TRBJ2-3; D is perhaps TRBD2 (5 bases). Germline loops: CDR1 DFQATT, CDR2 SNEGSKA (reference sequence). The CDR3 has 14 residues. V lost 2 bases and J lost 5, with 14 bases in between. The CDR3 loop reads CSARPLGSGDTQYF. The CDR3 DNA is TGCAGTGCTAGACCACTCGGAAGCGGAGATACGCAGTATTTT.

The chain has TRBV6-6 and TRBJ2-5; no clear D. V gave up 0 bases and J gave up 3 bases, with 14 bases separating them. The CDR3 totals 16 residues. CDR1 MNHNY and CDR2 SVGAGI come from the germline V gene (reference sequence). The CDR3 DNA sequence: TGTGCCAGCAGTTACTCTGGGGTCTCGATGGAAGAGACCCAGTACTTC. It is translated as CASSYSGVSMEETQYF.

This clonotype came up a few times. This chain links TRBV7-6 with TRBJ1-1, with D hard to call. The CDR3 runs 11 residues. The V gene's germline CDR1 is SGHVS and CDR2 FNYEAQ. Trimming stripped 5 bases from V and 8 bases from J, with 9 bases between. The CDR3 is CASSPGREAFF. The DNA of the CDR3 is TGTGCCAGCAGCCCGGGCCGGGAAGCTTTCTTT.

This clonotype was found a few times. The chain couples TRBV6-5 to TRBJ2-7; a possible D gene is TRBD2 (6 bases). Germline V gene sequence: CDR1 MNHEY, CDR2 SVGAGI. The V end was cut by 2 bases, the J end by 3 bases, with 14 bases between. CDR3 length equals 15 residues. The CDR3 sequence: CASSYAGRGNYEQYF. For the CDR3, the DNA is TGTGCCAGCAGTTACGCGGGGCGGGGAAACTACGAGCAGTACTTC.

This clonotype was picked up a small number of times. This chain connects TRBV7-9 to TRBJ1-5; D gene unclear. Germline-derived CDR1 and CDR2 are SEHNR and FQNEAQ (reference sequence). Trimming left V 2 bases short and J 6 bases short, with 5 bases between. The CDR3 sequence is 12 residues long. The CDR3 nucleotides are TGTGCCAGCAGCTTAATCTCTCAGCCCCAGCATTTT. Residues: CASSLISQPQHF.

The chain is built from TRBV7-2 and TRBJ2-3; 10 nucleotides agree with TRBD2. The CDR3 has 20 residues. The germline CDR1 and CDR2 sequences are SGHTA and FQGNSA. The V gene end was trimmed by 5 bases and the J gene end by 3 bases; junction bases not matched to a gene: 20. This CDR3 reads CASSLSSIAGGFSRTDTQYF. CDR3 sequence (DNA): TGTGCCAGCAGCCTATCTAGTATAGCGGGAGGCTTCAGTAGGACAGATACGCAGTATTTT.

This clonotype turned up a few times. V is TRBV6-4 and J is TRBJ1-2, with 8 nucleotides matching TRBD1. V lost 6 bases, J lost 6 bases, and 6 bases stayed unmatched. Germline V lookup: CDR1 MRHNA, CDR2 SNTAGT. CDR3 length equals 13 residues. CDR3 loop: CASRAGGDHGYTF. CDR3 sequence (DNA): TGTGCCAGCAGGGCAGGGGGCGACCATGGCTACACCTTC.

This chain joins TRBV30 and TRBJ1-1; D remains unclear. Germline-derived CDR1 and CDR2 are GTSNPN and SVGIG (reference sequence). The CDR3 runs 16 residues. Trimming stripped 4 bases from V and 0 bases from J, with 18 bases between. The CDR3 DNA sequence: TGTGCCTGGAAACCGCGGCCGAGAAGCATGAACACTGAAGCTTTCTTT. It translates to CAWKPRPRSMNTEAFF. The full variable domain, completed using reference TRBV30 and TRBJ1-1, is SQTIHQWPATLVQPVGSPLSLECTVEGTSNPNLYWYRQAAGRGLQLLFYSVGIGQISSEVPQNLSASRPQDRQFILSSKKLLLSDSGFYLCAWKPRPRSMNTEAFFGQGTRLTVV.

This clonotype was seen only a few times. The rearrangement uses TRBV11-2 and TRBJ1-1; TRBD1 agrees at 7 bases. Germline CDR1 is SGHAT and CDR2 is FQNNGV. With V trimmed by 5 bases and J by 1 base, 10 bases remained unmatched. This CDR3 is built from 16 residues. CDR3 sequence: CASSRGGGGGNTEAFF. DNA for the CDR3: TGTGCCAGCAGCCGCGGAGGGGGCGGAGGGAACACTGAAGCTTTCTTT.

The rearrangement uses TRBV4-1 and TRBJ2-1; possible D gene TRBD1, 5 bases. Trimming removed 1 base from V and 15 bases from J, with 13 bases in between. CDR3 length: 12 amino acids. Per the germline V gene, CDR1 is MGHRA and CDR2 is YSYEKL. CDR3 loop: CASSQVEGARFF. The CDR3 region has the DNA TGCGCCAGCAGCCAAGTGGAAGGGGCGCGGTTCTTC.

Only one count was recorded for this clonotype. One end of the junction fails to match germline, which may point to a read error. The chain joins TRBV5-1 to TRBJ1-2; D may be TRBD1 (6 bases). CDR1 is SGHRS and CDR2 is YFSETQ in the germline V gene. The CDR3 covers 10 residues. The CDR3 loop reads CASSLARGGF. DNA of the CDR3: TGCGCCAGCAGCCTAGCGAGGGGGGGCTTC. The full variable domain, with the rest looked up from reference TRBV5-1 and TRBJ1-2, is KAGVTQTPRYLIKTRGQQVTLSCSPISGHRSVSWYQQTPGQGLQFLFEYFSETQRNKGNFPGRFSGRQFSNSRSEMNVSTLELGDSALYLCASSLARGGFGSGTRLTVV.

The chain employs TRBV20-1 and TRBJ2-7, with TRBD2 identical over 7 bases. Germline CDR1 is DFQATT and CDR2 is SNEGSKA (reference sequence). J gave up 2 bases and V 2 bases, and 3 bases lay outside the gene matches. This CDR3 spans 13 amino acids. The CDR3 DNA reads TGCAGTGCTAGACTAGCGGCGGCCTACGAGCAGTACTTC. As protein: CSARLAAAYEQYF.

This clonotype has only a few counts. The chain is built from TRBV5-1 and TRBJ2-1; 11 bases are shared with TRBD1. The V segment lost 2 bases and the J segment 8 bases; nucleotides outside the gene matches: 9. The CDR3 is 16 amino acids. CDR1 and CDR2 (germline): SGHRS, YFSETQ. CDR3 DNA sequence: TGCGCCAGCAGCTTAATCCCGGGACAGGGGGTGCATGAGCAGTTCTTC. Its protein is CASSLIPGQGVHEQFF.

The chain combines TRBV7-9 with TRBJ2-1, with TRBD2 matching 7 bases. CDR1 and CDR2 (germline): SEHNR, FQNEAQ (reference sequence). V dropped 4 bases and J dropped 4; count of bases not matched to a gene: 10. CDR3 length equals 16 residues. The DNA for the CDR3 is TGTGCCAGCAGCTCCACGAGAGCGGGGCTTTACAATGAGCAGTTCTTC. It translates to CASSSTRAGLYNEQFF.

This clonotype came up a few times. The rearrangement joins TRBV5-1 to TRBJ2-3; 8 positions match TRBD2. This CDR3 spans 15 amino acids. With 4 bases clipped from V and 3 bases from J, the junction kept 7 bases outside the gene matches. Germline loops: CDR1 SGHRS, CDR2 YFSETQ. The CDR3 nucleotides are TGCGCCAGCAGCCACCGGGGGGGAAGGACAGATACGCAGTATTTT. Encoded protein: CASSHRGGRTDTQYF. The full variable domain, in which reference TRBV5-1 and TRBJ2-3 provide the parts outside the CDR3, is KAGVTQTPRYLIKTRGQQVTLSCSPISGHRSVSWYQQTPGQGLQFLFEYFSETQRNKGNFPGRFSGRQFSNSRSEMNVSTLELGDSALYLCASSHRGGRTDTQYFGPGTRLTVL.